Included here is one T cell receptor (beta chain) sequence, with context. Germline V CDR1 and CDR2: MNHEY, SMNVEV (reference sequence). Trimming took off 8 bases at V and 0 bases at J, with 14 bases between the two ends. The CDR3 totals 16 residues. Method: immunoSEQ multiplex PCR; TCRdb's copy keeps in-frame clones and lacks some. The table includes about 90,000 clones, around 85% detected once. The data belong to a study of OX40 agonist ivuxolimab in advanced cancers. This TCR came from an adult with an advanced solid tumor such as melanoma, head and neck, liver or kidney cancer. The sequencing used CD4+ or CD8+ T cells sorted from blood, collected in a trial of the OX40 agonist ivuxolimab. This sequence joins TRBV27 and TRBJ1-6; no clear D gene. The CDR3 reads CASYPYGASYNSPLHF. Here the CDR3 DNA reads TGTGCCAGCTATCCTTACGGTGCCTCCTATAATTCACCCCTCCACTTT.